The 10 T cell receptor beta chains given below trace back to one sample, sequenced in a study of blood T cell repertoires in COVID-19. Sequenced by immunoSEQ multiplex PCR; TCRdb stores in-frame clones only, minus some. Counted here are fewer than 350,000 clones, under 90% occurring once; the ten biggest clones make up 1.7%. The sample comprised PBMCs or T cells enriched from blood (not recorded which). The receptor source for this set is a woman aged 35 to 49 who had recovered from COVID-19.

This chain joins TRBV27 and TRBJ1-1; TRBD1 matches 8 bases. The V segment lost 7 bases and the J segment 3 bases; nucleotides outside the gene matches: 4. The CDR3 runs to 13 residues. Germline loops: CDR1 MNHEY, CDR2 SMNVEV (reference sequence). The CDR3 spells CASIGQGHTEAFF. CDR3 in DNA: TGTGCCAGCATCGGACAGGGACACACTGAAGCTTTCTTT.

This clone has only a few counts. The J gene is TRBJ1-3, the V gene TRBV19; possible D gene TRBD1, 5 bases. V lost 4 bases and J lost 0, with 13 bases in between. This CDR3 region has 16 residues. The V gene's germline CDR1 is LNHDA and CDR2 SQIVND (reference sequence). CDR3 nucleotide sequence: TGTGCCAGTAGTACTCCAGGGTCAGCCTCTGGAAACACCATATATTTT. This codes for CASSTPGSASGNTIYF.

In its sample, this clone was seen a few times. This CDR3 reads CASSVSGVAYEQYF. In DNA form, the CDR3 reads TGTGCCAGCAGTGTTAGCGGAGTGGCCTACGAGCAGTACTTC. The chain employs TRBV25-1 and TRBJ2-7, with D maybe TRBD2 (6 bases). This CDR3 contains 14 residues. The V and J ends lost 4 bases and 2 bases respectively, with 12 bases between them. Germline loops: CDR1 MGHDK, CDR2 SYGVNS.

The chain recombines TRBV18 with TRBJ2-7, with D possibly being TRBD2 (5 bases). The V gene lost 1 base and the J gene lost 7 bases, with 11 bases spanning the gap. Germline loops: CDR1 KGHSH, CDR2 LQKENI. The CDR3 covers 13 residues. CDR3 coding DNA: TGTGCCAGCTCACCACTATCTCCGGGGGAGCAGTACTTC. The encoded protein is CASSPLSPGEQYF.

The chain combines TRBV2 with TRBJ1-4; 8 bases map to TRBD1. The CDR3 is 12 amino acids. V was pared by 6 bases and J by 16 bases, with 10 bases of the junction left unmatched. Germline V lookup: CDR1 SNHLY, CDR2 FYNNEI. The CDR3 sequence: CASRPTGGKGFF. In DNA, the CDR3 is TGTGCCAGCAGACCCACAGGGGGAAAAGGGTTTTTT.

This chain uses TRBV12-5 with TRBJ2-3, with 8 bases identical to TRBD2. Germline trimming cut 5 bases from V and 6 bases from J; bases unmatched to any gene: 10. This CDR3 region has 15 residues. Germline CDR1 and CDR2: LGHNT and FRNRAP. CDR3 sequence: CASGPPGLAPDTQYF. The CDR3 bases are TGTGCTAGTGGTCCCCCCGGACTAGCCCCGGATACGCAGTATTTT.

CDR3 DNA: TGTGCCAGCAGCCCCCCCCCGACAGATCGAAGGTACGAGCAGTACTTC. This codes for CASSPPPTDRRYEQYF. The genes are TRBV21-1 and TRBJ2-7; the DNA was not used to check the table's D call, TRBD1. TRBV21-1 is tagged as a pseudogene. The CDR3 totals 16 residues.

About this clone itself: In the same sample, other DNA sequences code for this CDR3. This chain uses TRBV18 with TRBJ1-5, with D possibly TRBD1 on 6 matching bases. The V gene lost 3 bases and the J gene lost 4 bases, with 7 bases spanning the gap. The CDR3 has 13 residues. Germline values: CDR1 KGHSH, CDR2 LQKENI. This CDR3 is CASSPDRNQPQHF. The CDR3 DNA is TGTGCCAGCTCACCCGACAGGAATCAGCCCCAGCATTTT.

The gene calls are TRBV7-9 and TRBJ1-1, with D maybe TRBD1 (5 bases). This CDR3 spans 14 amino acids. Trimming took 3 bases from V and 1 from J, leaving 9 bases between them. CDR1 SEHNR and CDR2 FQNEAQ come from the germline V gene (reference sequence). In nucleotides, the CDR3 is TGTGCCAGCAGCTTTCGACAGAGGAACACTGAAGCTTTCTTT. It translates to CASSFRQRNTEAFF.

This chain joins TRBV9 and TRBJ2-1; D may be TRBD2 (6 bases). The CDR3 consists of 16 residues. V was clipped by 4 bases and J by 0 bases, with 14 bases between them. Germline-derived CDR1 and CDR2 are SGDLS and YYNGEE. The CDR3 loop is CASSRDGGSSYNEQFF. The CDR3 DNA reads as TGTGCCAGCAGCCGGGATGGGGGGAGCTCCTACAATGAGCAGTTCTTC.